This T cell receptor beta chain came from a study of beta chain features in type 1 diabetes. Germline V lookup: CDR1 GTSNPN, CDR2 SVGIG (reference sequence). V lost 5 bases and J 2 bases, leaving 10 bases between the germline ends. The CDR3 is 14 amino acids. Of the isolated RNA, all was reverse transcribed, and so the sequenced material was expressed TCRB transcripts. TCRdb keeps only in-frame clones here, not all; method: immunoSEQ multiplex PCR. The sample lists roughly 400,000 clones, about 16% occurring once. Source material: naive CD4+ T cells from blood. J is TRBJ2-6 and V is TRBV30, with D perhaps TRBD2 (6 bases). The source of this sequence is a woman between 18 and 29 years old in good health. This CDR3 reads CAWGGGAGANVLTF. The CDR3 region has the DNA TGTGCCTGGGGAGGCGGGGCTGGGGCCAACGTCCTGACTTTC.